This entry features one TCR beta chain sequence. As yet, its antigen is unknown. TCRdb processed the reads anew with MiXCR; each CDR3 protein has one entry. The sample contains 450,000 to 550,000 distinct CDR3 sequences, 40% to 50% of which appear only once. These data come from a study of T cell repertoires in cytomegalovirus infection. Study-wide results and limits: HLA-C-restricted CMV clonotypes gave the most frequent clonotype in two of eight donors. Using cumulative public TCR beta family frequency, the authors identified those who carried CMV together with the relevant HLA.

The germline V gene encodes CDR1 SGHVS and CDR2 FQNEAQ. Trimming removed 7 bases at V and 7 bases at J, with 16 bases between. The CDR3 loop spans 13 amino acids. Specimen: cultured PBMCs, collected from culture after CMV antigen stimulation. The sequence was collected from a human donor in good health (CMV status not recorded). Some clones in this sample may be carry-over from other donors' samples. The V gene is TRBV7-8, the J gene TRBJ1-1; D gene ambiguous. The DNA for the CDR3 is TGTGCCAGCACCCTAGATGTCCTCAGTGAAGCTTTCTTT. This translates into CASTLDVLSEAFF.